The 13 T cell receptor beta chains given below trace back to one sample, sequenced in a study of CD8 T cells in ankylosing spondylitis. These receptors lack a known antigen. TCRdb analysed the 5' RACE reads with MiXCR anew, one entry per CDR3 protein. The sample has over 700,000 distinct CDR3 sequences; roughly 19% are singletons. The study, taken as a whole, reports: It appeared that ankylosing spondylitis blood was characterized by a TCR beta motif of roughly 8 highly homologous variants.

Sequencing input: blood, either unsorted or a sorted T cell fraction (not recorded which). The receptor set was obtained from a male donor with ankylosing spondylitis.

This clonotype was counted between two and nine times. The CDR3 region is CSAVSGGNTEAFF. The CDR3 DNA sequence: TGCAGTGCCGTTTCGGGAGGGAACACTGAAGCTTTCTTT. The chain employs TRBV20-1 and TRBJ1-1; D unclear. CDR1 is DFQATT and CDR2 is SNEGSKA in the germline V gene (reference sequence). With 6 bases removed from V and 1 base from J, the gap between germline ends came to 12 bases. This CDR3 has 13 residues.

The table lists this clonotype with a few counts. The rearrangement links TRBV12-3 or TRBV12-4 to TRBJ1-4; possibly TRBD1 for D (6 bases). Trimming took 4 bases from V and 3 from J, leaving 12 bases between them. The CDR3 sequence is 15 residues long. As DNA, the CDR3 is TGTGCCAGCAGTTCCAGGGGTGGGGCTAATGAAAAACTGTTTTTT. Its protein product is CASSSRGGANEKLFF.

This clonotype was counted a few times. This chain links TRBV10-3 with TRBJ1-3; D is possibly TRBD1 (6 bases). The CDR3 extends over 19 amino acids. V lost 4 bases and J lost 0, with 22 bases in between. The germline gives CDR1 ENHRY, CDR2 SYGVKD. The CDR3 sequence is CAISAGTRFSPSSGNTIYF. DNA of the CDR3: TGTGCCATCAGTGCCGGGACACGGTTTTCCCCGAGCTCTGGAAACACCATATATTTT.

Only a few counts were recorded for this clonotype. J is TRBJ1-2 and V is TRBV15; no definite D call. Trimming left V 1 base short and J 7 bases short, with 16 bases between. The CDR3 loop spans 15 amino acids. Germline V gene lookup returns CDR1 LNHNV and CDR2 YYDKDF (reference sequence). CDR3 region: CATSRAEVPIGGYTF. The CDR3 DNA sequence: TGTGCCACCAGCAGAGCGGAGGTCCCCATTGGTGGCTACACCTTC.

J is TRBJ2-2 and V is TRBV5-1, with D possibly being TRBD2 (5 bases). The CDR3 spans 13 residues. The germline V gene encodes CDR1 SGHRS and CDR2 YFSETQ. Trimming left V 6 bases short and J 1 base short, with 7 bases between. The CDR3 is CASNRGNTGELFF. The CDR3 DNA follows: TGCGCCAGCAACCGGGGGAACACCGGGGAGCTGTTTTTT.

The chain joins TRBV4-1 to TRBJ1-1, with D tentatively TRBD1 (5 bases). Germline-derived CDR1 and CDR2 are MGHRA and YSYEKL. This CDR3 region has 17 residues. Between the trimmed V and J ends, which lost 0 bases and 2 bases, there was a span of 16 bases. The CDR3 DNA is TGCGCCAGCAGCCAAGATCCCCGGGGGACCTATAACACTGAAGCTTTCTTT. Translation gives CASSQDPRGTYNTEAFF.

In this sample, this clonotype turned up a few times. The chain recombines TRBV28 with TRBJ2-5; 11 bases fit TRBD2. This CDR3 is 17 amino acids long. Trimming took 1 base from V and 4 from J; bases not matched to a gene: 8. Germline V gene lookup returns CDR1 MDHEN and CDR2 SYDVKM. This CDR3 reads CASSLFDSGRAGETQYF. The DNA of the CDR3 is TGTGCCAGCAGTTTATTCGATAGCGGGAGGGCCGGAGAGACCCAGTACTTC.

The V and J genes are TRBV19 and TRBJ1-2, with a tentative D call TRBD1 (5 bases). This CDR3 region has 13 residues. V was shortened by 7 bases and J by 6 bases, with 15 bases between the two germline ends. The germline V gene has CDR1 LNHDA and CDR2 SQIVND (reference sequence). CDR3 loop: CASTRQLGNGYTF. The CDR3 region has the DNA TGTGCCAGTACGAGACAGTTGGGGAATGGCTACACCTTC.

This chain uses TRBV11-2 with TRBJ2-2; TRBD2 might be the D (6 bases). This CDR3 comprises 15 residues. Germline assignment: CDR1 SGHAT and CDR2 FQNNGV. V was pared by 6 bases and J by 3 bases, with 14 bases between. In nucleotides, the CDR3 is TGTGCCAGCAGTCCCAAGGGACTCGACACCGGGGAGCTGTTTTTT. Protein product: CASSPKGLDTGELFF. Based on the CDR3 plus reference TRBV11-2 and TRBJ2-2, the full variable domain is EAGVAQSPRYKIIEKRQSVAFWCNPISGHATLYWYQQILGQGPKLLIQFQNNGVVDDSQLPKDRFSAERLKGVDSTLKIQPAKLEDSAVYLCASSPKGLDTGELFFGEGSRLTVL.

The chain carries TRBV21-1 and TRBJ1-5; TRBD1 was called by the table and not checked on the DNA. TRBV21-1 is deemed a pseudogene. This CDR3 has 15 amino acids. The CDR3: CASSIGQSCNQPQHF. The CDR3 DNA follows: TGTGCCAGCAGCATAGGACAGTCCTGCAATCAGCCCCAGCATTTT.

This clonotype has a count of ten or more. CDR3 sequence (DNA): TGTGCCAGCAGCCCCCCGGAAGATACGCAGTATTTT. The encoded protein is CASSPPEDTQYF. The V call is TRBV7-2, the J call TRBJ2-3, with D unresolved. The CDR3 covers 12 residues. CDR1 and CDR2 (germline): SGHTA, FQGNSA. Trimming pared 5 bases from V and 5 bases from J, leaving 8 bases between.

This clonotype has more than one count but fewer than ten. The CDR3, as DNA: TGTGCCAGCAGCCCCAACGCCGGGCGGGGGAATGGCTACACCTTC. Its translation is CASSPNAGRGNGYTF. The chain joins TRBV5-6 to TRBJ1-2, with D possibly matching TRBD1 (5 bases). Germline CDR1 is SGHDT and CDR2 is YYEEEE. Trimming cost V 4 bases and J 6 bases, with 19 bases left between them. The CDR3 covers 15 residues.

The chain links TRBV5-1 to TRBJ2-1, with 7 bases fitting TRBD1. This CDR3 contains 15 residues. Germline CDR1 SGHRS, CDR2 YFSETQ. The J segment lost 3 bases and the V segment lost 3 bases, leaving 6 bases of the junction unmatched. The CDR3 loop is CASSSRQGNYNEQFF. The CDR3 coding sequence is TGCGCCAGCAGCTCCCGACAGGGTAACTACAATGAGCAGTTCTTC.